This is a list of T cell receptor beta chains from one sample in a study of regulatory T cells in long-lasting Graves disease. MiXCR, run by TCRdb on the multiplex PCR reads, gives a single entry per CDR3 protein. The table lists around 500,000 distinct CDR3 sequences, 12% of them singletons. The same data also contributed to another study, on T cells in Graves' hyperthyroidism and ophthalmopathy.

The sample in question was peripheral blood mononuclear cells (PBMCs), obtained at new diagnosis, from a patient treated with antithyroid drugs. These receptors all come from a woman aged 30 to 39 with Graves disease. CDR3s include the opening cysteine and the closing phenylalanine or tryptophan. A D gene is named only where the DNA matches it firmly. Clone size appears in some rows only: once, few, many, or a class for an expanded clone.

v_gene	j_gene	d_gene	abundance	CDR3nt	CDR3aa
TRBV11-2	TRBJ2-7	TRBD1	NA	TGTGCCAGCAGCTCCCCCGGCAGGGGGCTATACGAGCAGTACTTC	CASSSPGRGLYEQYF
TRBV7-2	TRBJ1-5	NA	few	TGTGCCAGCAGCTTAGGGGCAGACAGGAGCAATCAGCCCCAGCATTTT	CASSLGADRSNQPQHF
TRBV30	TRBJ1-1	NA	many	TGTGCCTGGAAGGCTGGGCGCACTGAAGCTTTCTTT	CAWKAGRTEAFF
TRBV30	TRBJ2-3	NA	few	TGTGCCTGGAGTGTCAGGGGAACAGATACGCAGTATTTT	CAWSVRGTDTQYF
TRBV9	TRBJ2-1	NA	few	TGTGCCAGCAGCGTAGTGTCGGGAGAATCTAGTGAGCAGTTCTTC	CASSVVSGESSEQFF
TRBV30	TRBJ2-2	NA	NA	TGTGCCTGGAGTGTCGGCGGGACGAACACCGGGGAGCTGTTTTTT	CAWSVGGTNTGELFF
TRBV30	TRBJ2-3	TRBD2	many	TGTGCCTGGAGCCAGGGTAGCGGGAGCTCAGATACGCAGTATTTT	CAWSQGSGSSDTQYF
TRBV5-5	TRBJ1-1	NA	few	TGTGCCAGCAGCTTGACGATGGGAGGAGTAGCTTTCTTT	CASSLTMGGVAFF
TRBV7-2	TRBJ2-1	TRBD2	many	TGTGCCAGCAGCTTAGAGCGGGAGTCGAATGAGCAGTTCTTC	CASSLERESNEQFF
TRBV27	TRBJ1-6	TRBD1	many	TGTGCCAGCAGTCTGGGGACAGGGGGACACAGCTCACCCCTCCACTTT	CASSLGTGGHSSPLHF
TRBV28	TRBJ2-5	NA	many	TGTGCCAGCAGGGGGCCGAAAGAATTAATAATGGGGACCCAGTACTTC	CASRGPKELIMGTQYF
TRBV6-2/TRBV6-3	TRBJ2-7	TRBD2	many	TGTGCCAGCAGTTCCCGGGAGGGCCCCAACGAGCAGTACTTC	CASSSREGPNEQYF
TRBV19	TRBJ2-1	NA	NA	TGTGCCAGTAGTACCCAGGGGTGGGCCTACAATGAGCAGTTCTTC	CASSTQGWAYNEQFF
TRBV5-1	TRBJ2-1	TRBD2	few	TGCGCCAGCAGCTTGCCCTCCGGGACTAGCGGGAGAGGGACCTACAATGAGCAGTTCTTC	CASSLPSGTSGRGTYNEQFF
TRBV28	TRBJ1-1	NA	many	TGTGCCAGCAGTTTATGGGGGGGTAAGAACACTGAAGCTTTCTTT	CASSLWGGKNTEAFF
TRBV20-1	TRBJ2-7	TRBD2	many	TGCAGTAGTGCTAGCGGGAGGGCACGCTACGAGCAGTACTTC	CSSASGRARYEQYF
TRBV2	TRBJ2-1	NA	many	TGTGCCAGCAGTGGTCCAAGGGGGGAGGCCTACAATGAGCAGTTCTTC	CASSGPRGEAYNEQFF
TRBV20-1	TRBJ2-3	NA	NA	TGCAGTGCTATGACAACCGGAGCGTCGCCAGATACGCAGTATTTT	CSAMTTGASPDTQYF
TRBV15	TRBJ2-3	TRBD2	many	TGTGCCACCAGCAGAGAGGCGGGAGGGCCGAAAGATACGCAGTATTTT	CATSREAGGPKDTQYF
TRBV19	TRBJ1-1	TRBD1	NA	TGTGCCAGTAGTAGAGGACAGGGGACTGAAGCTTTCTTT	CASSRGQGTEAFF
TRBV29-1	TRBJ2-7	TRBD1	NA	TGCAGCGTTGATACTCCGGGACAGGGCCGCTACGAGCAGTACTTC	CSVDTPGQGRYEQYF
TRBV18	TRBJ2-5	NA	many	TGTGCCAGCAGCCCCGGAGAGACCCAGTACTTC	CASSPGETQYF
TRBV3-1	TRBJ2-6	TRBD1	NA	TGTGCCAGCAGCCGAAGAGGGACAGGCTCTGGGGCCAACGTCCTGACTTTC	CASSRRGTGSGANVLTF
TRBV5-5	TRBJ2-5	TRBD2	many	TGTGCCAGCAGCTTGGCTTCTCGGACTAGCGGGAGGGCGAGGGAGACCCAGTACTTC	CASSLASRTSGRARETQYF
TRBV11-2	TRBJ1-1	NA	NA	TGTGCCAGCAGCCTTGCTGGGGGCGCTCGGTATGCTTTCTTT	CASSLAGGARYAFF
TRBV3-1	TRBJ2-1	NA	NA	TGTGCCAGCAGCCAAGATTGGGCTAGCGAGGGTAATGAGCAGTTCTTC	CASSQDWASEGNEQFF
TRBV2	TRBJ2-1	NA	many	TGTGCCAGCAGTGAATCATACTCCTACAATGAGCAGTTCTTC	CASSESYSYNEQFF
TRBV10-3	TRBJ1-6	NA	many	TGTGCCATCAGTGAGTCGGGAGCGGGGAATAATTCACCCCTCCACTTT	CAISESGAGNNSPLHF
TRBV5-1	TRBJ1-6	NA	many	TGCGCCAGCACAGGGACGGCCCCCAAGCCCCTCCACTTT	CASTGTAPKPLHF
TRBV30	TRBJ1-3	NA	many	TGTGCCTGGAGTGAAAGCTCTGGAAACACCATATATTTT	CAWSESSGNTIYF
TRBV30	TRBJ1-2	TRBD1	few	TGTGCCTGGAGTGTAAGGGGGCTTGGTGGGACGGACTACACCTTC	CAWSVRGLGGTDYTF
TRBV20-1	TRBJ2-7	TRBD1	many	TGCAGTGCTGGAGACAGGGGAATAAGCTACGAGCAGTACTTC	CSAGDRGISYEQYF
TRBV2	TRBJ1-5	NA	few	TGTGCCAGCACTGAGGGGAGGACTGAGCCCCAGCATTTT	CASTEGRTEPQHF
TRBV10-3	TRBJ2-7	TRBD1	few	TGTGCCATCAGTGAAGGGGGGACAGGGTCCTACGGGCAGTACTTC	CAISEGGTGSYGQYF
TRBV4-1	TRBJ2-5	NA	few	TGCGCCAGCAGCCAAGGGTCCTGGGAGACCCAGTACTTC	CASSQGSWETQYF
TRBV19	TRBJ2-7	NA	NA	TGTGCCAGTAGTAAGCCAGGGGAATCTTCCTACGAGCAGTACTTC	CASSKPGESSYEQYF
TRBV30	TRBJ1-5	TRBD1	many	TGTGCCTGGAGTGTCGGACAGGGGTATCAGCCCCAGCATTTT	CAWSVGQGYQPQHF
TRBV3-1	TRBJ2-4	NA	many	TGTGCCAGCAGCCAAGTACTACAAGCCAAAAACATTCAGTACTTC	CASSQVLQAKNIQYF
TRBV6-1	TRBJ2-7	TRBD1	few	TGTGCCAGCAGTCACACCTTAAAACCCAGTACCCAACAGGGGATCTCCTACGAGCAGTACTTC	CASSHTLKPSTQQGISYEQYF
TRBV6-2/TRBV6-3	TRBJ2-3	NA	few	TGTGCCAGCAGTGAATCGTGGACGCGGGTTAGCACAGATACGCAGTATTTT	CASSESWTRVSTDTQYF
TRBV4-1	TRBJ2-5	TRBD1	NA	TGCGCCAGCAGCCGTACAGGGGGAAGAGGGCAAGAGACCCAGTACTTC	CASSRTGGRGQETQYF
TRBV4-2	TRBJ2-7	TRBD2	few	TGTGCCAGCAGCCAAGATCAAAGTCCTAGCGGGAGTGTCTACGAGCAGTACTTC	CASSQDQSPSGSVYEQYF
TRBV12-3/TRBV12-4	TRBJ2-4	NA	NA	TGTGCCAGCAGTACCCTAGCCAAAAACATTCAGTACTTC	CASSTLAKNIQYF
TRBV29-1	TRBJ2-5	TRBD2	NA	TGCAGCGTTGACGGACTAGCGGGTCAAAAAGAGACCCAGTACTTC	CSVDGLAGQKETQYF
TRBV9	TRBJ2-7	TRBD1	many	TGTGCCAGCAGCGTAGAGACAGGGTCCTACGAGCAGTACTTC	CASSVETGSYEQYF
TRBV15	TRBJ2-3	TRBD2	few	TGTGCCACCAGCAGGGGCCGCGGGGGGGAGCGGGGCACAGATACGCAGTATTTT	CATSRGRGGERGTDTQYF
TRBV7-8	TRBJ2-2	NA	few	TGTGCCAGCAGCCCCTCGAGACTCACCGGGGAGCTGTTTTTT	CASSPSRLTGELFF
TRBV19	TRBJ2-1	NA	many	TGTGCCAGTAGTATAGGGGGCCCGGGTAGCTCCTACAATGAGCAGTTCTTC	CASSIGGPGSSYNEQFF
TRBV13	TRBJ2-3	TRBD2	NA	TGTGCCAGCAGCGTTAGCGGGAGGGTCACAGATACGCAGTATTTT	CASSVSGRVTDTQYF
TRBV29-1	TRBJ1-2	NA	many	TGCAGCGTTCCCTACTACACCTTC	CSVPYYTF
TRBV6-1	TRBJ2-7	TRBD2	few	TGTGCCAGCAGTCTAGCGGGAGGAGACTACGAGCATTACTTC	CASSLAGGDYEHYF
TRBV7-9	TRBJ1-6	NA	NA	TGTGCCAGCAGCTTCCCGGCGGCTAATTCACCCCTCCACTTT	CASSFPAANSPLHF
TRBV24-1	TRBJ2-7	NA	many	TGTGCCACCAGTGCCGGATCGACAGGGAGGAACGAGCAGTACTTC	CATSAGSTGRNEQYF
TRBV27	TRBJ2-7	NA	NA	TGTGCCAGCAGTCCATCCGGGACGGGCCGGCCGTCCGAGCAGTACTTC	CASSPSGTGRPSEQYF
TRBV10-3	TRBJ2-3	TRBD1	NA	TGTGCCATTAACAGGGGGCTGGATGCAGATACGCAGTATTTT	CAINRGLDADTQYF